This is a list of T cell receptor beta chains from one sample in a study of T-cell reconstitution after alpha-beta-depleted transplantation in children. TCRdb independently ran MiXCR on the PCR reads; one entry per CDR3 protein. The sample lists a few hundred thousand distinct CDR3 sequences, about a sixth occurring once. Sample: PBMCs from the stem cell graft donor, taken from the stem cell graft. The source of these receptors is a human donor who donated a stem cell graft to a child with acute lymphoblastic leukemia. Each CDR3 is given with its conserved first and last residue. Each record gives: CDR3 length, V gene, CDR3 protein.

14 | TRBV6-1 | CASSGLRSTDTQYF
13 | TRBV5-1 | CASSPGRVSEQFF
13 | TRBV6-6 | CASGLAGTDTQYF
15 | TRBV5-1 | CASSGRQGANYGYTF
16 | TRBV9 | CASSVGEGTGSHGYTF
15 | TRBV3-1 | CASSQAGTGSNEQFF
14 | TRBV4-2 | CASRRLAGSDTQYF
12 | TRBV29-1 | CSTDRAYTEAFF
14 | TRBV7-9 | CASSSQGGAYEQYF
13 | TRBV20-1 | CSALDTQSYEQYF
13 | TRBV12-3/TRBV12-4 | CASSNPGADTQYF
18 | TRBV4-1 | CASSQLGGPSGVNTEAFF
13 | TRBV10-1 | CASSDSGTYEQYF
18 | TRBV5-1 | CASSSRLAGGLGTDTQYF
12 | TRBV20-1 | CSSKDYTDTQYF
15 | TRBV6-5 | CASSYDTSSGNTIYF
16 | TRBV2 | CASSETPGREQETQYF
16 | TRBV2 | CASSDKARTTTYEQYF
12 | TRBV12-3/TRBV12-4 | CASSPGPRGYTF
18 | TRBV12-3/TRBV12-4 | CASSRPKKGGAFSYEQYF
16 | TRBV5-6 | CASSLELAWQSYEQYF
14 | TRBV2 | CASSRQGGTYEQYF
15 | TRBV27 | CASTFTGASNQPQHF
18 | TRBV11-2 | CASSPRLAGTANTGELFF
13 | TRBV10-3 | CATRSRVDYEQYF
13 | TRBV10-2 | CATVAETTDTQYF
15 | TRBV7-9 | CASSLPLTGTDTQYF
17 | TRBV5-1 | CASSVIGLAGSYNEQFF
18 | TRBV20-1 | CSARDFGATSGIYNEQFF
14 | TRBV4-1 | CASSQDRGDDEQFF
10 | TRBV29-1 | CSAGNTEAFF
12 | TRBV6-6 | CASSWSGGTQYF
18 | TRBV5-1 | CASSLFIYATSGDNEQFF
13 | TRBV3-1 | CASSVGHSYEQYF
17 | TRBV5-1 | CASSPREIPSGANVLTF
16 | TRBV20-1 | CSARGQSSLINYGYTF
15 | TRBV24-1 | CATSPRTGGYNEQFF
16 | TRBV7-9 | CASSLGTGGDDEKLFF
18 | TRBV14 | CASSQEFKSWDSNNEQFF
17 | TRBV12-3/TRBV12-4 | CASSFQTSGRGTDTQYF
19 | TRBV20-1 | CSARVTPGQWDLRTHSEYF
15 | TRBV5-1 | CASSLAGRGLGEAFF
13 | TRBV3-1 | CASSREGGDTQYF
13 | TRBV6-1 | CASRTGQGYEQYF
17 | TRBV3-1 | CASSHVLRTANTGELFF
15 | TRBV27 | CASSFLAGKFSEAFF
14 | TRBV5-1 | CASSPLEGNTEAFF
14 | TRBV5-1 | CATRNRADRNEQFF
17 | TRBV6-1 | CASSETAMGALLVTQYF
16 | TRBV27 | CASSSQTGLAAYEQYF
20 | TRBV28 | CASSLFPRAGSLDSYNEQFF
13 | TRBV30 | CAWSEAGHTEAFF
16 | TRBV7-3 | CASSLLPGEVTDTQYF
14 | TRBV30 | CAWSVEVKTHEQYF